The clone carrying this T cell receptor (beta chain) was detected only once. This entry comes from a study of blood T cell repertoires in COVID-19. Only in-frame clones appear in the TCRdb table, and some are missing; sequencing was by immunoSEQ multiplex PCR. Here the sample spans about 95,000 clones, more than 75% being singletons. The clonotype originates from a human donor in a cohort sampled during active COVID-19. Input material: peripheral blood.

Here the CDR3 reads CASSELGDRVGVDLHF. The CDR3 nucleotides are TGTGCCAGCAGTGAATTAGGGGACAGGGTGGGTGTAGATTTACATTTT. The chain couples TRBV6-1 to TRBJ1-5; 9 nucleotides align to TRBD1. V lost 2 bases, J lost 16 bases, and 18 bases stayed unmatched. The V gene's germline CDR1 is MNHNS and CDR2 SASEGT. The CDR3 spans 16 residues.